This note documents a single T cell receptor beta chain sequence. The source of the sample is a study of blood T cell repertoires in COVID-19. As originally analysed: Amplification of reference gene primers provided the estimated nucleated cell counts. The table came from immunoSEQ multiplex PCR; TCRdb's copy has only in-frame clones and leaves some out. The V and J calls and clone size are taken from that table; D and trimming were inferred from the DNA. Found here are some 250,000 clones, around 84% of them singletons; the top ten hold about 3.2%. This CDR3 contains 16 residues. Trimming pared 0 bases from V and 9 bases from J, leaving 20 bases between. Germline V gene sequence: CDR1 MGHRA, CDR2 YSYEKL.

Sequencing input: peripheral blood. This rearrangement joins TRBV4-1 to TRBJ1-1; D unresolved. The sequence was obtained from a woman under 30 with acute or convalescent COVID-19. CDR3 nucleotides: TGCGCCAGCAGCCAAGAGCACAGTTGGGCACCCGGGAAAGCTTTCTTT. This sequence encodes CASSQEHSWAPGKAFF.